Described below is a single TCR beta chain sequence and its context. The antigen is unknown. This sample is part of a study of T cells and copy number aberrations in small-cell lung cancer. Donors had limited-stage small-cell lung cancer, resected between the late 2000s and the early 2020s. Normal lung samples lay at least 2 cm from the tumor margin. CDR1 is MNHEY, CDR2 SMNVEV, per germline (reference sequence). This CDR3 is 18 amino acids long. With 3 bases removed from V and 3 bases from J, the gap between germline ends came to 21 bases. Study-level points and caveats: All specimens were formalin-fixed paraffin-embedded tissue, prone to sequencing artifacts. Adjacent lung showed higher T-cell richness and clonality than tumors; density difference nonsignificant.

TCRdb's copy holds only in-frame clones and misses some; the assay was immunoSEQ multiplex PCR. The sample holds 6,000 to 7,500 clones, around four fifths seen once. The sequencing input was normal tissue next to the tumor. The chain is built from TRBV27 and TRBJ1-5, with a possible D match to TRBD1 (5 bases). The sequence was obtained from a woman aged 50 to 60 with small cell lung cancer. The CDR3 DNA sequence: TGTGCCAGCAGTTTCCTGGGGGTGTCCCCGGGCATCAATCAGCCCCAGCATTTT. This translates into CASSFLGVSPGINQPQHF.